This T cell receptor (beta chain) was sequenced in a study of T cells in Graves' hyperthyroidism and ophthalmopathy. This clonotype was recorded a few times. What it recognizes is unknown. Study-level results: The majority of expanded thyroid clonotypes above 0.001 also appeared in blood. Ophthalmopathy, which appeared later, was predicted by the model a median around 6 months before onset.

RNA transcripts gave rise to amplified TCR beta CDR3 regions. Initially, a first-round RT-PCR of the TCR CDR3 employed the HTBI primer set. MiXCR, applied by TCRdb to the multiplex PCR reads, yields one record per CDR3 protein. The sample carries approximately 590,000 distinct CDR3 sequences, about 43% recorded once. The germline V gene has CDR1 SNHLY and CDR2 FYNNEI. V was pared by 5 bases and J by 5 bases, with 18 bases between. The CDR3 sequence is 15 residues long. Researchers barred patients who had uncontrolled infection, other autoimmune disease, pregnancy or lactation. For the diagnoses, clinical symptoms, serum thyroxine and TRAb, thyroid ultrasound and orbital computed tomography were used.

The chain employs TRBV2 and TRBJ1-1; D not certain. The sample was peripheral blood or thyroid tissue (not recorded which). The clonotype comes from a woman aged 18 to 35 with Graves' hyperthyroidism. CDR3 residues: CASSPKGSGGTEAFF. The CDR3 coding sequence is TGTGCCAGCAGTCCTAAAGGATCGGGCGGGACTGAAGCTTTCTTT. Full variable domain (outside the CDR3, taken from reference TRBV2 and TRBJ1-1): EPEVTQTPSHQVTQMGQEVILRCVPISNHLYFYWYRQILGQKVEFLVSFYNNEISEKSEIFDDQFSVERPDGSNFTLKIRSTKLEDSAMYFCASSPKGSGGTEAFFGQGTRLTVV.